These 22 T cell receptor beta chains were sequenced from one sample in a study of early T cells in non-severe SARS-CoV-2 infection. TCRdb reanalysed the 5' RACE reads using MiXCR and keeps one entry per CDR3 protein. The sample has roughly 100,000 distinct CDR3 sequences, about an eighth seen once; the top ten hold approximately 4.7%. Sequencing was performed on whole blood, taken at baseline. These TCRs come from an adult who was a healthcare worker with PCR-confirmed SARS-CoV-2 infection or an uninfected control (not recorded which).

The chain joins TRBV18 to TRBJ2-7; weak D call: TRBD1 (5 bases). The germline V and J ends were trimmed by 2 bases and 0 bases, with 8 bases remaining between them. The CDR3 loop spans 14 amino acids. The V gene's germline CDR1 is KGHSH and CDR2 LQKENI. CDR3 DNA: TGTGCCAGCTCACCAGGAGACAGCTCCTACGAGCAGTACTTC. Translated: CASSPGDSSYEQYF.

This clonotype was recorded at least ten times. The chain is built from TRBV12-3 or TRBV12-4 and TRBJ2-5; 9 bases are a match to TRBD2. The CDR3 is 15 residues long. Unmatched junction bases numbered 9, after V lost 6 bases and J lost 4 bases. CDR3 sequence (DNA): TGTGCCAGCAGGCTAGCTAGCGGGGCTGGAGAGACCCAGTACTTC. Encoded protein: CASRLASGAGETQYF.

This clonotype came up a few times. The V gene is TRBV30, the J gene TRBJ2-2; D remains unclear. This CDR3 contains 15 residues. Germline lookup yields CDR1 GTSNPN and CDR2 SVGIG (reference sequence). V lost 1 base to trimming and J lost 4 bases, with 13 bases between them. CDR3 DNA: TGTGCCTGGAGTGCTGCAGAGCTTGTCACCGGGGAGCTGTTTTTT. This codes for CAWSAAELVTGELFF.

This clonotype has at least ten counts. The V and J genes are TRBV24-1 and TRBJ2-1, with a possible D match to TRBD1 (6 bases). The CDR3 loop spans 16 amino acids. The germline V gene encodes CDR1 KGHDR and CDR2 SFDVKD. The germline V and J ends were trimmed by 3 bases and 0 bases, with 11 bases remaining between them. In DNA, the CDR3 is TGTGCCACCAGTGATCGGACAGCCACCTCCTACAATGAGCAGTTCTTC. This encodes CATSDRTATSYNEQFF.

The genes are TRBV6-5 and TRBJ2-6; tentative D call: TRBD1 (6 bases). CDR1 is MNHEY, CDR2 SVGAGI, per germline. The CDR3 consists of 17 residues. Trimming stripped 6 bases from V and 0 bases from J, with 15 bases between. In DNA, the CDR3 is TGTGCCAGCAGCCCGGACAGCTTGCTCTCTGGGGCCAACGTCCTGACTTTC. This translates into CASSPDSLLSGANVLTF.

V gene TRBV14 combines with J gene TRBJ2-3, with D possibly being TRBD2 (5 bases). Trimming pared 0 bases from V and 3 bases from J, leaving 13 bases between. This CDR3 has 16 amino acids. The germline V gene encodes CDR1 SGHDN and CDR2 FVKESK. CDR3 sequence (DNA): TGTGCCAGCAGCCAAGAGGTGGCCAGGAGGACAGATACGCAGTATTTT. Its translation: CASSQEVARRTDTQYF.

In this sample, this clonotype turned up a few times. The chain uses TRBV29-1 and TRBJ1-1, with 7 nucleotides matching TRBD1. The CDR3 is made up of 13 amino acids. The V gene end was trimmed by 5 bases and the J gene end by 1 base; junction bases not matched to a gene: 4. In germline, CDR1 is SQVTM, CDR2 ANQGSEA. CDR3 sequence reads: CSVYRGGNTEAFF. The DNA for the CDR3 is TGCAGCGTTTACAGGGGCGGGAACACTGAAGCTTTCTTT.

The J gene is TRBJ2-3, the V gene TRBV2; D ambiguous. The CDR3 has 14 amino acids. The V end lost 4 bases, the J end lost 6 bases, and 14 bases lay between the germline ends. Per the germline V gene, CDR1 is SNHLY and CDR2 is FYNNEI. In nucleotides, the CDR3 is TGTGCCAGCAGTGGGATCCTTGGCGCGGATACGCAGTATTTT. Protein: CASSGILGADTQYF.

This clonotype was seen at least ten times. The chain recombines TRBV7-9 with TRBJ2-6, with TRBD1 matching over 7 bases. The CDR3 runs 17 residues. Unmatched junction bases numbered 18, after V lost 8 bases and J lost 8 bases. Germline CDR1 SEHNR, CDR2 FQNEAQ (reference sequence). The CDR3 DNA reads as TGTGCCAGCCTCGGACAGGCAGGGGAACAAGGAACCAACGTCCTGACTTTC. Its translation is CASLGQAGEQGTNVLTF.

This clonotype has more than one count but fewer than ten. The CDR3 DNA sequence: TGTGCCAGCAGTCAGACTACCCTCGCCGAGCAGTACTTC. It specifies CASSQTTLAEQYF. This sequence joins TRBV7-2 and TRBJ2-7; possibly TRBD2 for D (5 bases). The CDR3 covers 13 residues. Per the germline V gene, CDR1 is SGHTA and CDR2 is FQGNSA. V was trimmed by 6 bases and J by 6 bases, leaving 15 bases between them.

The table lists this clonotype with many counts. The chain uses TRBV5-5 and TRBJ2-1; D remains ambiguous. This CDR3 is 11 amino acids long. Germline V CDR1 and CDR2: SGHKS, YYEKEE (reference sequence). Trimming pared 3 bases from V and 8 bases from J, leaving 6 bases between. Here the CDR3 DNA reads TGTGCCAGCAGCTCCCGGTATGAGCAGTTCTTC. This sequence encodes CASSSRYEQFF.

In its sample, this clonotype was seen a few times. The rearrangement uses TRBV27 and TRBJ2-7; 7 bases are a match to TRBD2. There are 11 residues in the CDR3. V shed 5 bases, J shed 10 bases, and the junction held 5 bases outside the gene matches. Germline CDR1 is MNHEY and CDR2 is SMNVEV (reference sequence). The CDR3 sequence is CASSPGDYQYF. The CDR3 nucleotides read TGTGCCAGCAGTCCCGGGGACTACCAGTACTTC.

The genes are TRBV7-9 and TRBJ1-6; 9 bases agree with TRBD1. J was trimmed by 7 bases and V by 4 bases; bases with no gene match: 5. Germline-derived CDR1 and CDR2 are SEHNR and FQNEAQ (reference sequence). The length of the CDR3 is 15 residues. The CDR3 DNA reads TGTGCCAGCAGCTGGAGGACAGGGGCCAATTCACCCCTCCACTTT. Translation: CASSWRTGANSPLHF.

The rearrangement joins TRBV6-2 or TRBV6-3 to TRBJ2-7; D is perhaps TRBD1 (5 bases). Germline V gene data show CDR1 as MNHEY and CDR2 as SVGEGT. The CDR3 has 15 residues. V gave up 0 bases and J gave up 5 bases, with 14 bases separating them. CDR3 nucleotides: TGTGCCAGCAGTTACTCGGCAGGGTGGGTGGACGAGCAGTACTTC. This encodes CASSYSAGWVDEQYF.

The chain carries TRBV5-6 and TRBJ2-6, with TRBD1 as a possible D gene (6 bases). The V gene lost 2 bases and the J gene lost 0 bases, with 15 bases spanning the gap. The germline CDR1 and CDR2 sequences are SGHDT and YYEEEE. The CDR3 contains 18 residues. The DNA for the CDR3 is TGTGCCAGCAGCTTTGACAGGAGGTGGGGCTCTGGGGCCAACGTCCTGACTTTC. Translation gives CASSFDRRWGSGANVLTF.

CDR3: CASSPGGPLGNTEAFF. CDR3 sequence (DNA): TGTGCCAGCAGCCCAGGGGGCCCTCTAGGGAACACTGAAGCTTTCTTT. The chain joins TRBV11-2 to TRBJ1-1; 8 nucleotides line up with TRBD1. The V gene end was trimmed by 5 bases and the J gene end by 1 base; junction bases not matched to a gene: 9. CDR3 length: 16 amino acids. Germline values: CDR1 SGHAT, CDR2 FQNNGV.

At least ten counts were recorded for this clonotype. The chain links TRBV28 to TRBJ2-1; D not resolved. The CDR3 loop spans 12 amino acids. Germline assignment: CDR1 MDHEN and CDR2 SYDVKM. Trimming shortened V by 7 bases and J by 4 bases, and 8 bases separated the two germline ends. The CDR3, as DNA: TGTGCCAGCACCCGGATGTACAATGAGCAGTTCTTC. Protein product: CASTRMYNEQFF.

The chain combines TRBV10-3 with TRBJ1-1, with 7 nucleotides matching TRBD1. From germline, CDR1 is ENHRY and CDR2 SYGVKD. This CDR3 has 15 amino acids. With V trimmed by 0 bases and J by 4 bases, 5 bases remained unmatched. DNA of the CDR3: TGTGCCATCAGTGAGTCAGGGGGCGAAGTCACTGAAGCTTTCTTT. The encoded protein is CAISESGGEVTEAFF.

V gene TRBV20-1 combines with J gene TRBJ2-5; 13 bases match TRBD2. Per germline, CDR1 DFQATT and CDR2 SNEGSKA (reference sequence). This CDR3 spans 16 amino acids. The V and J ends lost 4 bases and 4 bases, in that order; junction bases with no gene match: 9. The CDR3 nucleotides read TGCAGTGCTATCACAGGACTAGCGGGAGAGGCAGAGACCCAGTACTTC. Protein product: CSAITGLAGEAETQYF.

This chain uses TRBV6-1 with TRBJ2-7; possible D gene TRBD1, 5 bases. V lost 4 bases and J 3 bases, leaving 7 bases between the germline ends. CDR3 length: 12 residues. Germline loops: CDR1 MNHNS, CDR2 SASEGT. The chain's CDR3 is CASSVDSYEQYF. In nucleotides, the CDR3 is TGTGCCAGCAGTGTCGACAGCTACGAGCAGTACTTC.

The chain is built from TRBV27 and TRBJ2-7; maybe TRBD2 (6 bases). Germline V CDR1 and CDR2: MNHEY, SMNVEV (reference sequence). Trimming took 11 bases from V and 0 from J, leaving 11 bases between them. The CDR3 runs to 12 residues. Here the CDR3 reads CASAGSSYEQYF. As DNA, the CDR3 is TGTGCCTCAGCCGGGAGCTCCTACGAGCAGTACTTC.

This chain uses TRBV7-9 with TRBJ2-3; D is unresolved. This CDR3 spans 12 amino acids. V lost 3 bases to trimming and J lost 6 bases, with 7 bases between them. The germline gives CDR1 SEHNR, CDR2 FQNEAQ (reference sequence). CDR3 in DNA: TGTGCCAGCAGCTTTCCTCTGGATACGCAGTATTTT. This sequence encodes CASSFPLDTQYF.